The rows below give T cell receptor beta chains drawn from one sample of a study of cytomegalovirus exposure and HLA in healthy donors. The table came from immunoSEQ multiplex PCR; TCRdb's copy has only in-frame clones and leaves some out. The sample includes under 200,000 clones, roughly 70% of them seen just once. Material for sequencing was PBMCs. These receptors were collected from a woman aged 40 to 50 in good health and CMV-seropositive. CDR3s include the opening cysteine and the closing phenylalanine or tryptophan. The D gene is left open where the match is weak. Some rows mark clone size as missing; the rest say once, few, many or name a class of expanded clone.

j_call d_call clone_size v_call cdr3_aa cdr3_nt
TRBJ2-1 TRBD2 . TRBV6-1 CASRKTSGMGNEQFF TGTGCCAGCAGGAAGACTAGCGGAATGGGTAATGAGCAGTTCTTC
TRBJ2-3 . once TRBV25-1 CASSHRRSSTDTQYF TGTGCCAGCAGTCATCGGAGGTCTAGCACAGATACGCAGTATTTT
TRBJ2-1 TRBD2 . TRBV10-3 CAIAGVGGSTNEQFF TGTGCCATCGCGGGGGTTGGCGGGAGTACGAATGAGCAGTTCTTC
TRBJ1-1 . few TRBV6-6 CASSYSEGGTEAFF TGTGCCAGCAGTTACTCAGAGGGGGGGACTGAAGCTTTCTTT
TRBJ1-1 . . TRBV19 CASSMYTEAFF TGTGCCAGTAGTATGTATACTGAAGCTTTCTTT
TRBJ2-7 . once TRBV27 CASSLQGSYEQYF TGTGCCAGCAGTTTACAGGGCTCCTACGAGCAGTACTTC
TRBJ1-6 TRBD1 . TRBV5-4 CASSSGQGLPYNSPLHF TGTGCCAGCAGCTCAGGACAGGGGCTCCCCTATAATTCACCCCTCCACTTT
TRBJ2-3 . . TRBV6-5 CASSPRGTGTDTQYF TGTGCCAGCAGCCCCCGCGGGACAGGCACAGATACGCAGTATTTT
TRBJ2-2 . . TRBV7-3 CASSSDTSGTGELFF TGTGCCAGCAGCTCCGATACTTCGGGGACCGGGGAGCTGTTTTTT
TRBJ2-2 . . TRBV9 CASSEDLLNTGELFF TGTGCCAGCAGCGAGGACTTGCTGAACACCGGGGAGCTGTTTTTT
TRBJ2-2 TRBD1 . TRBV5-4 CASSLPGGVDTGELFF TGTGCCAGCAGCTTACCAGGGGGCGTAGACACCGGGGAGCTGTTTTTT
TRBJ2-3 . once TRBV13 CASSLGPSGGWDTQYF TGTGCCAGCAGCTTAGGCCCCTCAGGGGGGTGGGATACGCAGTATTTT
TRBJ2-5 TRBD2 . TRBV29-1 CSGAREQETQYF TGCAGCGGGGCGCGGGAGCAAGAGACCCAGTACTTC
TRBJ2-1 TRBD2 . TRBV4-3 CASSQDRIAGGQGSYNEQFF TGCGCCAGCAGCCAAGATCGGATAGCGGGGGGGCAAGGTTCCTACAATGAGCAGTTCTTC
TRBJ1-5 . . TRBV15 CATSRGWGAQHF TGTGCCACCAGCAGGGGATGGGGGGCCCAGCATTTT
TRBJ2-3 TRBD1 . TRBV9 CASSTGDRASDTQYF TGTGCCAGCAGCACCGGGGACAGGGCGTCAGATACGCAGTATTTT
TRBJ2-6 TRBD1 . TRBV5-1 CASNTGGSGANVLTF TGCGCCAGCAATACAGGGGGCTCTGGGGCCAACGTCCTGACTTTC
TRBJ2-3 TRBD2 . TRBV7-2 CASSFLSGTVLYTDTQYF TGTGCCAGCAGCTTCCTAAGCGGGACCGTCCTATACACAGATACGCAGTATTTT
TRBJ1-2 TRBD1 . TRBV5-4 CASSFKTGQGARGYGYTF TGTGCCAGCAGCTTTAAGACCGGACAGGGGGCGAGGGGATATGGCTACACCTTC
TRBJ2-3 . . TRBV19 CASSIGTTSTDTQYF TGTGCCAGTAGTATCGGGACAACTAGCACAGATACGCAGTATTTT
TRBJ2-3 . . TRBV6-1 CASSDQAGRDTQYF TGTGCCAGCAGTGATCAGGCAGGGCGAGATACGCAGTATTTT
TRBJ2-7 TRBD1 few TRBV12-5 CASGLVAGTGRYEQYF TGTGCTAGTGGTTTGGTAGCCGGGACAGGGAGGTACGAGCAGTACTTC
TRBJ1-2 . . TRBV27 CASSLTPGDGYTF TGTGCCAGCAGTTTAACGCCGGGTGATGGCTACACCTTC
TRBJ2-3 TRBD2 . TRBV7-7 CASSLGAGGPGGPDTQYF TGTGCTAGCAGCTTAGGAGCGGGAGGGCCGGGTGGCCCAGATACGCAGTATTTT
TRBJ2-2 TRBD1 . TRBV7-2 CASSLGTGVNTGELFF TGTGCCAGCAGCTTAGGGACAGGGGTTAACACCGGGGAGCTGTTTTTT
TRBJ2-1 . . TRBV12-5 CASGGGGGSLDNEQFF TGTGCTAGTGGTGGGGGGGGCGGGAGCCTAGACAATGAGCAGTTCTTC
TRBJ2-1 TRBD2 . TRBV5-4 CASSYFGRAGHEQFF TGTGCCAGCAGCTATTTCGGGAGGGCCGGTCATGAGCAGTTCTTC
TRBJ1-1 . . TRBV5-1 CASSLAYRHTEAFF TGCGCCAGCAGCTTGGCCTACAGACACACTGAAGCTTTCTTT
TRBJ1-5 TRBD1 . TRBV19 CASSHFPDREQPQNF TGTGCCAGTAGTCACTTTCCGGACAGGGAACAGCCCCAGAATTTT
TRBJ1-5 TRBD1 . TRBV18 CASSLRQGDQPQHF TGTGCCAGCTCACTCAGACAGGGAGATCAGCCCCAGCATTTT
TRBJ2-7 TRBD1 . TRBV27 CASSLAGQGPAEQYF TGTGCCAGCAGTTTAGCGGGACAGGGGCCAGCCGAGCAGTACTTC
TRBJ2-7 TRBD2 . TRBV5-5 CASSPGLVLYEQYF TGTGCCAGCAGCCCCGGACTAGTTCTCTACGAGCAGTACTTC
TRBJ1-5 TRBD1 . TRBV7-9 CASSLRAGGAPQHF TGTGCCAGCAGCTTACGGGCAGGGGGCGCGCCCCAGCATTTT
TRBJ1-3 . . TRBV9 CASSTAGTTGNTIYF TGTGCCAGCAGCACGGCCGGGACAACTGGAAACACCATATATTTT
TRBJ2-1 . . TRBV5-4 CASSREVDRGNEQFF TGTGCCAGCAGCCGGGAGGTTGACAGGGGCAATGAGCAGTTCTTC
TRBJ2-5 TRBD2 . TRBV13 CASSQAGTSGEEETQYF TGTGCCAGCAGCCAAGCAGGGACTAGCGGGGAGGAGGAGACCCAGTACTTC
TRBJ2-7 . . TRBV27 CASSFGGPTYEQYF TGTGCCAGCAGTTTCGGGGGGCCCACCTACGAGCAGTACTTC
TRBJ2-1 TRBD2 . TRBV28 CASRQGTSVYNEQFF TGTGCCAGCAGACAAGGGACTAGCGTCTACAATGAGCAGTTCTTC
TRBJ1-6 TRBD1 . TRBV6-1 CASSEGGGRGYSPLNF TGTGCCAGCAGTGAAGGAGGGGGCAGGGGTTATTCACCCCTCAACTTT
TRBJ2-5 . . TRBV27 CASSFRQGLQRQYF TGTGCCAGCAGTTTCAGACAGGGACTTCAGCGGCAGTACTTC
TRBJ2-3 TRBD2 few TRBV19 CASNLAGASTQYF TGTGCCAGTAATTTAGCGGGGGCCTCTACGCAGTATTTT
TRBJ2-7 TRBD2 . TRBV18 CASSSSGLAGENSYEQYF TGTGCCAGCTCATCCTCGGGACTAGCGGGAGAGAACTCCTACGAGCAGTACTTC
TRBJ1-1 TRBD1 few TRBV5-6 CASSEGTGPMNTEAFF TGTGCCAGCAGTGAAGGGACAGGGCCCATGAACACTGAAGCTTTCTTT
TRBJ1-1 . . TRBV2 CASSERGTTEAFF TGTGCCAGCAGTGAGAGGGGGACCACTGAAGCTTTCTTT
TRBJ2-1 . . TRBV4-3 CASSHYSDLGGYNEQFF TGCGCCAGCAGCCACTACAGCGACTTGGGAGGCTACAATGAGCAGTTCTTC